These 16 T cell receptor beta chains were all obtained from the same sample, sequenced in a study of blood T cell repertoires in COVID-19. The method was immunoSEQ multiplex PCR; TCRdb's version includes in-frame clones alone and lacks a portion of them. The repertoire holds tens of thousands of clones, with over 60% as singletons. Material for sequencing was peripheral blood. The origin of the receptors is a man aged 30-40 years with COVID-19, enrolled during active disease.

The CDR3 bases are TGTGCCAGCAGCTCCCCGTGGGCGGGACCCTACGAGCAGTACTTC. Amino acids: CASSSPWAGPYEQYF. The V and J genes are TRBV7-9 and TRBJ2-7; possibly TRBD2 for D (6 bases). CDR3 length: 15 residues. V shed 4 bases and J shed 2 bases, with 15 bases lying between them. The germline V gene has CDR1 SEHNR and CDR2 FQNEAQ (reference sequence). The whole variable domain, filled in from reference TRBV7-9 and TRBJ2-7, reads DTGVSQNPRHKITKRGQNVTFRCDPISEHNRLYWYRQTLGQGPEFLTYFQNEAQLEKSRLLSDRFSAERPKGSFSTLEIQRTEQGDSAMYLCASSSPWAGPYEQYFGPGTRLTVT.

The CDR3 sequence is CASSLNRGPDGNTIYF. DNA of the CDR3: TGTGCCAGCAGTTTAAACAGGGGGCCCGATGGAAACACCATATATTTT. The rearrangement joins TRBV28 to TRBJ1-3; 9 nucleotides match TRBD1. CDR3 size: 16 residues. Looked up from germline, CDR1 is MDHEN and CDR2 is SYDVKM. Trimming cost V 2 bases and J 3 bases; bases outside gene matches: 5.

Points on this clone: An end of the junction does not agree with germline; a read error may underlie this. The chain recombines TRBV7-7 with TRBJ2-5; 7 nucleotides agree with TRBD1. The CDR3 totals 16 residues. Germline CDR1 is SSHAT and CDR2 is FNYEAQ (reference sequence). The CDR3 sequence: CASSPRGTAYQETQYF. CDR3 coding DNA: TGTGCTAGCAGTCCTAGGGGGACAGCGTACCAAGAGACCCAGTACTTC.

The chain links TRBV7-9 to TRBJ2-7; TRBD2 aligns across 7 bases. Germline CDR1 reads SEHNR; CDR2 reads FQNEAQ (reference sequence). V lost 5 bases, J lost 7 bases, and 17 bases stayed unmatched. This CDR3 has 16 residues. CDR3: CASSARYGEGGKEQYF. CDR3 nucleotides: TGTGCCAGCAGCGCACGGTACGGGGAGGGCGGAAAAGAGCAGTACTTC.

This clone was counted a single time. This chain links TRBV6-5 with TRBJ1-1, with D possibly matching TRBD1 (6 bases). The germline gives CDR1 MNHEY, CDR2 SVGAGI. This CDR3 has 14 residues. Trimming removed 2 bases from V and 5 bases from J, with 12 bases in between. The CDR3 DNA is TGTGCCAGCAGTTACAAGGGGGTGGGGACTGAAGCTTTCTTT. It yields the protein CASSYKGVGTEAFF.

The table lists this clone with a few counts. The chain employs TRBV5-8 and TRBJ1-2, with a weak D call TRBD1 (5 bases). The V and J ends lost 2 bases and 4 bases respectively, with 6 bases between them. This CDR3 has 12 amino acids. CDR1 and CDR2 (germline): SGHTS, YDEGEE. CDR3 coding DNA: TGTGCCAGCAGCTTTGACAGCTATGGCTACACCTTC. Protein: CASSFDSYGYTF.

This chain joins TRBV19 and TRBJ2-1, with TRBD2 matching 12 bases. The ends lost 3 bases at V and 7 bases at J; junction bases unmatched: 7. The CDR3 sequence is 16 residues long. The germline V gene has CDR1 LNHDA and CDR2 SQIVND (reference sequence). The CDR3 is CASSILAGGPRNEQFF. The CDR3 DNA reads TGTGCCAGTAGTATTCTAGCGGGAGGGCCGCGGAATGAGCAGTTCTTC.

The chain carries TRBV5-1 and TRBJ2-3, with TRBD2 identical over 9 bases. CDR1 is SGHRS, CDR2 YFSETQ, per germline. The CDR3 covers 17 residues. V gave up 4 bases and J gave up 0 bases; unmatched junction bases: 9. CDR3 residues: CASSLGSTSGSTDTQYF. The CDR3 nucleotides are TGCGCCAGCAGCCTCGGATCGACTAGCGGAAGCACAGATACGCAGTATTTT. Based on the CDR3 plus reference TRBV5-1 and TRBJ2-3, the full variable domain is KAGVTQTPRYLIKTRGQQVTLSCSPISGHRSVSWYQQTPGQGLQFLFEYFSETQRNKGNFPGRFSGRQFSNSRSEMNVSTLELGDSALYLCASSLGSTSGSTDTQYFGPGTRLTVL.

As regards this clone: A junction end diverges from the germline sequence, so it may reflect a read error. The J gene is TRBJ1-2, the V gene TRBV28; tentatively, D is TRBD1 (5 bases). Germline values: CDR1 MDHEN, CDR2 SYDVKM. This CDR3 spans 16 amino acids. Here the CDR3 reads CASSLGIGAANHGYTF. The CDR3 coding sequence is TGTGCCAGCAGTTTAGGGATAGGGGCCGCTAACCATGGCTACACCTTC.

The chain links TRBV3-1 (or the pseudogene TRBV3-2) to TRBJ2-3, with D tentatively TRBD1 (5 bases). The CDR3 length is 17 residues. V lost 0 bases to trimming and J lost 4 bases, with 17 bases between them. Germline V CDR1 and CDR2: LGHDT, YNNKEL (reference sequence). This CDR3 reads CASSQDPDSRCADTQYF. CDR3 DNA: TGTGCCAGCAGCCAAGATCCCGACAGTCGTTGCGCAGATACGCAGTATTTT.

The chain couples TRBV18 to TRBJ1-5; D call uncertain. Germline lookup yields CDR1 KGHSH and CDR2 LQKENI. The V and J ends lost 2 bases and 5 bases respectively, with 10 bases between them. The CDR3 totals 14 residues. DNA for the CDR3: TGTGCCAGCTCACCAGGCCTTCGGGATCAGCCCCAGCATTTT. Amino acid sequence: CASSPGLRDQPQHF.

V gene TRBV7-9 combines with J gene TRBJ2-3; TRBD2 is a possible D gene (6 bases). Trimming pared 5 bases from V and 0 bases from J, leaving 15 bases between. Germline CDR1 and CDR2: SEHNR and FQNEAQ (reference sequence). The CDR3 sequence is 16 residues long. This CDR3 reads CASSTGWGRSTDTQYF. The CDR3 nucleotides read TGTGCCAGCAGCACCGGTTGGGGGAGGAGCACAGATACGCAGTATTTT. Full variable domain (missing parts from reference TRBV7-9 and TRBJ2-3): DTGVSQNPRHKITKRGQNVTFRCDPISEHNRLYWYRQTLGQGPEFLTYFQNEAQLEKSRLLSDRFSAERPKGSFSTLEIQRTEQGDSAMYLCASSTGWGRSTDTQYFGPGTRLTVL.

V gene TRBV18 combines with J gene TRBJ2-1; 12 bases fit TRBD2. V shed 0 bases, J shed 2 bases, and the junction held 2 bases outside the gene matches. Per germline, CDR1 KGHSH and CDR2 LQKENI. This CDR3 contains 17 residues. CDR3 region: CASSPPASGGAYNEQFF. For the CDR3, the DNA is TGTGCCAGCTCACCACCGGCTAGCGGGGGGGCCTACAATGAGCAGTTCTTC.

The chain couples TRBV7-9 to TRBJ1-1, with 8 positions matching TRBD1. CDR1 is SEHNR, CDR2 FQNEAQ, per germline (reference sequence). V lost 7 bases and J lost 1; bases outside the gene matches: 2. The CDR3 contains 13 residues. Written as DNA, the CDR3 is TGTGCCAGCAAGGGACAGGCGAACACTGAAGCTTTCTTT. Protein sequence: CASKGQANTEAFF.

J is TRBJ2-1 and V is TRBV19; 7 nucleotides agree with TRBD2. With V trimmed by 5 bases and J by 10 bases, 11 bases remained unmatched. Germline V gene lookup returns CDR1 LNHDA and CDR2 SQIVND (reference sequence). The CDR3 sequence is 14 residues long. The CDR3 loop reads CASSPVAGVMEQFF. The CDR3 DNA is TGTGCCAGTAGTCCTGTAGCGGGTGTGATGGAGCAGTTCTTC.

The V call is TRBV6-6, the J call TRBJ2-7, with a weak D call TRBD2 (6 bases). CDR1 and CDR2 from the germline V gene are MNHNY and SVGAGI (reference sequence). The CDR3 runs to 14 residues. Deletions cut 9 bases from V and 5 bases from J, with 20 bases between. The chain's CDR3 is CASEANGGLNEQYF. The CDR3 DNA reads TGTGCCAGTGAAGCGAACGGGGGACTGAACGAGCAGTACTTC.